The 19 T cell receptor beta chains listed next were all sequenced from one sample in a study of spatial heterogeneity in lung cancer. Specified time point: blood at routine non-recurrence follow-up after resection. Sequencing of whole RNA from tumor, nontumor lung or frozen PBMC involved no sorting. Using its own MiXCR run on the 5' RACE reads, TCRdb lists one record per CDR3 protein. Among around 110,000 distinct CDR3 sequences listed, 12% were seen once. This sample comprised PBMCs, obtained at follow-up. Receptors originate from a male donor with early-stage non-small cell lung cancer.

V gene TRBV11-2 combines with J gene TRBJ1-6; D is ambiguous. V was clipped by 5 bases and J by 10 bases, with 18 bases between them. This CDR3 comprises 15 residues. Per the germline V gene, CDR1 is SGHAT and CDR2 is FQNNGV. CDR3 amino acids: CASSPYGHDGSPLHF. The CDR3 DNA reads TGTGCCAGCAGCCCCTATGGGCACGATGGATCACCCCTCCACTTT.

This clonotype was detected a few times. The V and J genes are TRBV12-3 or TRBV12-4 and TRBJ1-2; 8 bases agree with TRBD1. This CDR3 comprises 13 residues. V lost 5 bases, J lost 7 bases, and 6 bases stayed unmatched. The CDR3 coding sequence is TGTGCCAGCAGTCACCCGGACAGGGCTGGCTACACCTTC. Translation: CASSHPDRAGYTF.

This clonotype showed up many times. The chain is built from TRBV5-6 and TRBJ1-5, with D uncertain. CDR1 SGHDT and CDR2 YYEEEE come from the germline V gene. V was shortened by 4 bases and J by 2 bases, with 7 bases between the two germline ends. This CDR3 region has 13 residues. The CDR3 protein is CASSRMGNQPQHF. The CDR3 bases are TGTGCCAGCAGCCGGATGGGCAATCAGCCCCAGCATTTT.

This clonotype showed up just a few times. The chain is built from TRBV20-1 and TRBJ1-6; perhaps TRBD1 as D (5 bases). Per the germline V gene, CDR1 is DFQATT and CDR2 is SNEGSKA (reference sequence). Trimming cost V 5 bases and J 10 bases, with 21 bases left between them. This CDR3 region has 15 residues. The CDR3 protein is CSAGVGPPQGSPLHF. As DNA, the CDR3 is TGCAGTGCTGGGGTAGGGCCTCCTCAGGGATCACCCCTCCACTTT.

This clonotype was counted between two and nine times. The CDR3 DNA is TGTGCCACCGGTTGGGGGAGCCAAGAGACCCAGTACTTC. It codes for CATGWGSQETQYF. The V and J genes are TRBV24-1 and TRBJ2-5, with D perhaps being TRBD1 or TRBD2 (5 bases each). CDR1 KGHDR and CDR2 SFDVKD come from the germline V gene. The CDR3 runs to 13 residues. V lost 9 bases and J 1 base, leaving 11 bases between the germline ends.

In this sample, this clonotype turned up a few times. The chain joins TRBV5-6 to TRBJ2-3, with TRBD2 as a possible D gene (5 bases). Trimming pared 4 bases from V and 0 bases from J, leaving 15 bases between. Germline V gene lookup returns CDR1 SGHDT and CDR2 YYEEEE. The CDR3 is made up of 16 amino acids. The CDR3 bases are TGTGCCAGCAGCCGCCTTGGGAGTGGGAGCACAGATACGCAGTATTTT. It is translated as CASSRLGSGSTDTQYF.

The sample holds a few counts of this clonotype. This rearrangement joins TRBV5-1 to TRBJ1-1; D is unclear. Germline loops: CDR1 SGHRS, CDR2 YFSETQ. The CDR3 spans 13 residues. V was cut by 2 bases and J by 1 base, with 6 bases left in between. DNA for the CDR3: TGCGCCAGCAGCTTTCCAGCGAACACTGAAGCTTTCTTT. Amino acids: CASSFPANTEAFF. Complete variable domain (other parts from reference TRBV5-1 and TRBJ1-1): KAGVTQTPRYLIKTRGQQVTLSCSPISGHRSVSWYQQTPGQGLQFLFEYFSETQRNKGNFPGRFSGRQFSNSRSEMNVSTLELGDSALYLCASSFPANTEAFFGQGTRLTVV.

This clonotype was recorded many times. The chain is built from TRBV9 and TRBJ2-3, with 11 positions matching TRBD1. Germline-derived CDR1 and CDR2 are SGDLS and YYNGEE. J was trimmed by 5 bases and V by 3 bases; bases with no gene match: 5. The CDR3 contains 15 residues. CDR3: CASSGWTGGLDTQYF. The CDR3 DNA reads TGTGCCAGCAGCGGATGGACAGGGGGCTTAGATACGCAGTATTTT.

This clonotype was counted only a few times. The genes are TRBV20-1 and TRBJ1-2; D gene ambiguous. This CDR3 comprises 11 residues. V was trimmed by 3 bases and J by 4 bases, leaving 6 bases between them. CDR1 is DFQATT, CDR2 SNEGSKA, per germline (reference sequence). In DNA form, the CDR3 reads TGCAGTGCTAGTCCCGTCTATGGCTACACCTTC. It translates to CSASPVYGYTF.

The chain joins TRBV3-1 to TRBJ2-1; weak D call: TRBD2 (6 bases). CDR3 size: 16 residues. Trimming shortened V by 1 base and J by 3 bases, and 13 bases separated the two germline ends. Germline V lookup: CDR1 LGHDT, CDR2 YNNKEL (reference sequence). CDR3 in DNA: TGTGCCAGCAGCCAAGTCGGGGGATTAAGCTACAATGAGCAGTTCTTC. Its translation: CASSQVGGLSYNEQFF.

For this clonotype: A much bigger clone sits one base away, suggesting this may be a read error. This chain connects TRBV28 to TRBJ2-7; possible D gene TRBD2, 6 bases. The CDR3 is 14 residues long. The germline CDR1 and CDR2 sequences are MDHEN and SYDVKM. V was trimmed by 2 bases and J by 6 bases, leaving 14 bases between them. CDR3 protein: CASSLPGLLCEQYF. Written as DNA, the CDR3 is TGTGCCAGCAGTTTACCGGGACTCCTCTGCGAGCAGTACTTC.

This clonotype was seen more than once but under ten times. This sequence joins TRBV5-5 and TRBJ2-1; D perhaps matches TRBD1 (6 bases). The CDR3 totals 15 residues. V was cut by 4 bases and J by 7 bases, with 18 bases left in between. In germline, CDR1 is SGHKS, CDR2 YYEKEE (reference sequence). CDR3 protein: CASSLQGHRQNEQFF. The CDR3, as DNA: TGTGCCAGCAGCCTCCAGGGACATCGACAGAATGAGCAGTTCTTC. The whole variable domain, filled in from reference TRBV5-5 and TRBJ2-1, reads DAGVTQSPTHLIKTRGQQVTLRCSPISGHKSVSWYQQVLGQGPQFIFQYYEKEERGRGNFPDRFSARQFPNYSSELNVNALLLGDSALYLCASSLQGHRQNEQFFGPGTRLTVL.

CDR3 in DNA: TGCGCCAGCAGCCATCGGGACAGGGGCCTACTGGGGCAGTTCTTC. As protein: CASSHRDRGLLGQFF. The chain has TRBV4-3 and TRBJ2-1, with 10 bases that match TRBD1. The V and J ends lost 3 bases and 12 bases, in that order; junction bases with no gene match: 11. Germline CDR1 reads LGHNA; CDR2 reads YSLEER. This CDR3 is built from 15 residues.

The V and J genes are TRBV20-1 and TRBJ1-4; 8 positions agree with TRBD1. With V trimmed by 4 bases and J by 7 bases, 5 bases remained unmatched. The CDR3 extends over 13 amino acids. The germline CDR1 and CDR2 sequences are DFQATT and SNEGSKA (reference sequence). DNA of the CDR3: TGCAGTGCTAATCAGGGGGCTGGTGAAAAACTGTTTTTT. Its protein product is CSANQGAGEKLFF.

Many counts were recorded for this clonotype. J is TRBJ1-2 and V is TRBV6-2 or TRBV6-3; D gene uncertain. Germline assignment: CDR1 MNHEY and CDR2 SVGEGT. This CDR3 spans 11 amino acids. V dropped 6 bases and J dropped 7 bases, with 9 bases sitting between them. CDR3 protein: CASRPSGGYTF. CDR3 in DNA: TGTGCCAGCAGGCCCTCTGGTGGCTACACCTTC.

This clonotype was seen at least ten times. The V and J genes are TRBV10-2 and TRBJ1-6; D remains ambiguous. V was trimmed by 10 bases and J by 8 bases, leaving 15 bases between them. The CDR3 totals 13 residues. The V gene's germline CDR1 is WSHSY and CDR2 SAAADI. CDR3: CATRAGLDSPLHF. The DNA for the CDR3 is TGCGCCACCCGGGCAGGCTTGGATTCACCCCTCCACTTT.

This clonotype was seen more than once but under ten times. CDR3 in DNA: TGTGCCAGCAGCGGACGACAGGGAAAAGTAACTTCACCCCTCCACTTT. Residues: CASSGRQGKVTSPLHF. The chain has TRBV9 and TRBJ1-6; 7 nucleotides align to TRBD1. The V gene end was trimmed by 3 bases and the J gene end by 9 bases; junction bases not matched to a gene: 12. CDR3 size: 16 residues. The V gene's germline CDR1 is SGDLS and CDR2 YYNGEE. Full variable domain (remainder filled in from reference TRBV9 and TRBJ1-6): DSGVTQTPKHLITATGQRVTLRCSPRSGDLSVYWYQQSLDQGLQFLIQYYNGEERAKGNILERFSAQQFPDLHSELNLSSLELGDSALYFCASSGRQGKVTSPLHFGNGTRLTVT.

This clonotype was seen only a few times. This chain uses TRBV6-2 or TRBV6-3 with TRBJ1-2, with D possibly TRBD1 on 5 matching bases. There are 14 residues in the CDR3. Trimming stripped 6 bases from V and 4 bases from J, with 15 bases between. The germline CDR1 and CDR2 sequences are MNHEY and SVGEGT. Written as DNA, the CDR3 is TGTGCCAGCAGGAAGGGCCAGGGACCCTATGGCTACACCTTC. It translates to CASRKGQGPYGYTF.

The CDR3 loop is CASSILPVNYGYTF. In DNA form, the CDR3 reads TGTGCCAGTAGTATACTTCCCGTTAACTATGGCTACACCTTC. This sequence joins TRBV19 and TRBJ1-2; D gene unclear. The CDR3 contains 14 residues. The V gene's germline CDR1 is LNHDA and CDR2 SQIVND (reference sequence). Trimming pared 2 bases from V and 1 base from J, leaving 8 bases between.